The 8 T cell receptor beta chains presented below share a single source sample, sequenced in a study of blood T cell repertoires in COVID-19 (dated by TCRdb to the early 2020s). Library creation used the immunoSEQ multiplex PCR assay. This immuneACCESS table, as held by TCRdb, lists in-frame sequences with V and J called but not all clones. Of the missing ones, under half trace to an unresolved V gene in checked studies; the others have no known cause. The sample yields a few hundred thousand clones; approximately 83% were counted once. The biggest ten clones account for 4.3% of the sample. The material sequenced was PBMCs or T cells enriched from blood (not recorded which). The receptors stem from a woman in her twenties or thirties who had recovered from COVID-19.

The chain joins TRBV6-5 to TRBJ2-7, with D uncertain. This CDR3 has 11 amino acids. Trimming took 0 bases from V and 7 from J, leaving 4 bases between them. Germline CDR1 reads MNHEY; CDR2 reads SVGAGI. CDR3 amino acids: CASSYSREQYF. The CDR3 DNA reads as TGTGCCAGCAGTTACTCGCGGGAGCAGTACTTC.

The gene calls are TRBV12-3 or TRBV12-4 and TRBJ1-2; TRBD1 might be the D (6 bases). The CDR3 runs to 11 residues. Trimming took off 6 bases at V and 9 bases at J, with 11 bases between the two ends. CDR3 nucleotide sequence: TGTGCCAGCAGCGGCGGGGGGCGCTACACCTTC. Translation: CASSGGGRYTF.

J is TRBJ1-2 and V is TRBV6-5, with 11 bases matching TRBD1. V lost 6 bases to trimming and J lost 8 bases; unmatched junction nucleotides: 8. Germline assignment: CDR1 MNHEY and CDR2 SVGAGI. The CDR3 covers 14 residues. CDR3 coding DNA: TGTGCCAGCAGATGGGGACAGGGGGAAGGAGGCTACACCTTC. Translation: CASRWGQGEGGYTF.

The J gene is TRBJ1-2, the V gene TRBV9; no reliable D call. The V and J ends lost 5 bases and 1 base respectively, with 9 bases between them. The CDR3 runs to 13 residues. Germline V gives CDR1 SGDLS, CDR2 YYNGEE. CDR3 in amino acids: CASSLLDNYGYTF. DNA for the CDR3: TGTGCCAGCAGTCTCCTAGATAACTATGGCTACACCTTC.

This clone has more than one count but fewer than ten. The chain recombines TRBV18 with TRBJ1-1, with D hard to call. CDR1 is KGHSH and CDR2 is LQKENI in the germline V gene. This CDR3 contains 15 residues. V lost 6 bases, J lost 6 bases, and 20 bases lay in between. CDR3 loop: CASSQHGGFQAEAFF. DNA for the CDR3: TGTGCCAGCTCCCAGCACGGTGGGTTTCAGGCTGAAGCTTTCTTT.

The gene calls are TRBV19 and TRBJ2-7; maybe TRBD1 (5 bases). The CDR3 consists of 16 residues. Germline lookup yields CDR1 LNHDA and CDR2 SQIVND (reference sequence). Trimming shortened V by 3 bases and J by 4 bases, and 19 bases separated the two germline ends. Here the CDR3 reads CASSMFQTRGGYEQYF. The DNA for the CDR3 is TGTGCCAGTAGTATGTTTCAGACAAGGGGCGGATACGAGCAGTACTTC.

This clone has just one count. This chain joins TRBV15 and TRBJ2-6; 7 bases agree with TRBD1. Germline V CDR1 and CDR2: LNHNV, YYDKDF (reference sequence). With 2 bases clipped from V and 0 bases from J, the junction kept 4 bases outside the gene matches. The CDR3 contains 17 residues. CDR3: CATSRSTGSSGANVLTF. Written as DNA, the CDR3 is TGTGCCACCAGCAGATCGACAGGGAGCTCTGGGGCCAACGTCCTGACTTTC. Full variable domain (remainder filled in from reference TRBV15 and TRBJ2-6): DAMVIQNPRYQVTQFGKPVTLSCSQTLNHNVMYWYQQKSSQAPKLLFHYYDKDFNNEADTPDNFQSRRPNTSFCFLDIRSPGLGDTAMYLCATSRSTGSSGANVLTFGAGSRLTVL.

The rearrangement links TRBV2 to TRBJ1-1, with TRBD1 as a possible D gene (5 bases). The CDR3 totals 14 residues. V lost 4 bases, J lost 0 bases, and 9 bases lay in between. The germline V gene encodes CDR1 SNHLY and CDR2 FYNNEI. CDR3 region: CASSVGDLNTEAFF. In DNA, the CDR3 is TGTGCCAGCAGTGTAGGGGACTTGAACACTGAAGCTTTCTTT.